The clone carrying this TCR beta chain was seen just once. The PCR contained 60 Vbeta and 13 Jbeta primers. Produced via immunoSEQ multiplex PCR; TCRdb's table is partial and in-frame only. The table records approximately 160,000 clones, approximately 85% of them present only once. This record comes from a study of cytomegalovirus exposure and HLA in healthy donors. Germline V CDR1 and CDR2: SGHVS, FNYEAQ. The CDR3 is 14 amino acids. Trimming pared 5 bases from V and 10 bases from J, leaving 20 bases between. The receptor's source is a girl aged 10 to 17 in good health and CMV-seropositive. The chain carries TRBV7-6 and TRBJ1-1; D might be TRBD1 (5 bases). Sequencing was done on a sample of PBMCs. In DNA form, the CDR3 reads TGTGCCAGCAGCAGGCGGGGGTCTGCGTCGGGAGCTTTCTTT. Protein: CASSRRGSASGAFF.